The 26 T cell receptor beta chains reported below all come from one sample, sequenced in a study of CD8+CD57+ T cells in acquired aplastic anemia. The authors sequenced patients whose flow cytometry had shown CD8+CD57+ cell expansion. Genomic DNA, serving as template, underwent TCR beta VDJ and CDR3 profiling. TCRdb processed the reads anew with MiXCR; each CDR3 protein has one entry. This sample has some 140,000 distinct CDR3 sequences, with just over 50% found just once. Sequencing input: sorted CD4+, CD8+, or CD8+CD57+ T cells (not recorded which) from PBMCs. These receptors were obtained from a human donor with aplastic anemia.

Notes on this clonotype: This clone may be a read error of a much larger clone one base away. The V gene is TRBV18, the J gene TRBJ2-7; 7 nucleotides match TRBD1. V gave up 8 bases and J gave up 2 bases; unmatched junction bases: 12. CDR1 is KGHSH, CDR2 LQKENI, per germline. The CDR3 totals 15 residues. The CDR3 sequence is CASQLDRATPYEQYF. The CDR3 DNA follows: TGTGCCAGCCAACTCGACAGGGCGACACCCTACGAGCAGTACTTC.

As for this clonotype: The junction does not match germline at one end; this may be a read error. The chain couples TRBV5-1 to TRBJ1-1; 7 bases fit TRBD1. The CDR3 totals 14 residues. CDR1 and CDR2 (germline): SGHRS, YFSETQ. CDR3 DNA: TGCGCCAGCAGCGCGGGACAGAGGAACACCGAAGCTTTCTTT. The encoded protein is CASSAGQRNTEAFF.

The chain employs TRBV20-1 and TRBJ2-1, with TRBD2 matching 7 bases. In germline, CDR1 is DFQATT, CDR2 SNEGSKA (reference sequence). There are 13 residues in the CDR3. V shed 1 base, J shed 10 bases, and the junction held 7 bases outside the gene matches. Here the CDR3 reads CSARGTSDREQFF. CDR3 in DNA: TGCAGTGCTAGAGGAACTAGCGATAGAGAGCAGTTCTTC.

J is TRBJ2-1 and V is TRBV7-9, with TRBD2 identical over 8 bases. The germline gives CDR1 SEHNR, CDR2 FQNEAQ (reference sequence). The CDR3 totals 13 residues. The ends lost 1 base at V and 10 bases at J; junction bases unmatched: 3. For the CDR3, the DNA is TGTGCCAGCAGCTTAGGGACTAGCCGAGAGCAGTTCTTC. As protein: CASSLGTSREQFF.

The CDR3 here is CAISESGLNYEQYF. The CDR3 DNA reads TGTGCCATCAGTGAGTCGGGTCTGAACTACGAGCAGTACTTC. This chain connects TRBV10-3 to TRBJ2-7, with D hard to call. The V end lost 0 bases, the J end lost 3 bases, and 9 bases lay between the germline ends. CDR3 size: 14 residues. Germline values: CDR1 ENHRY, CDR2 SYGVKD.

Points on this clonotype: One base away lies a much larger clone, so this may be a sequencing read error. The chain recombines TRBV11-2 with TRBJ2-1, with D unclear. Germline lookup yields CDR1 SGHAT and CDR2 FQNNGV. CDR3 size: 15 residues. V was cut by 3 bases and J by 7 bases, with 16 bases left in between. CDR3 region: CASSFLGALSNEQFF. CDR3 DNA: TGTGCCAGCAGCTTTTTAGGTGCCTTGAGTAATGAGCAGTTCTTC.

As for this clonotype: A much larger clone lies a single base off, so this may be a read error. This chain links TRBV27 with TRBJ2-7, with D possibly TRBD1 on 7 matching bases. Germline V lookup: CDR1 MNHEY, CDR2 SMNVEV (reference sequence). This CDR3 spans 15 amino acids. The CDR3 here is CACSPRAGGTYEQYF. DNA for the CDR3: TGTGCCTGCAGTCCGAGGGCAGGGGGGACCTACGAGCAGTACTTC.

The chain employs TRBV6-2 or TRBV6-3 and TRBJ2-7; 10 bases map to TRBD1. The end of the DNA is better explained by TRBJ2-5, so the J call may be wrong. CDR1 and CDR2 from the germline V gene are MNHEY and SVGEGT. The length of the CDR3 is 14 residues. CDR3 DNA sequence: TGTGCCAGCAGTTACGGGACAGGGGACGAGACCCAGTACTTC. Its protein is CASSYGTGDETQYF.

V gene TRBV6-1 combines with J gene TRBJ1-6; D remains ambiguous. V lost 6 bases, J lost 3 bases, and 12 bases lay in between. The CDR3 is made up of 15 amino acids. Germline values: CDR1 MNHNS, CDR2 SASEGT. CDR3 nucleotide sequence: TGTGCCAGCAGAGACCTCGACTTCTATAATTCACCCCTCCACTTT. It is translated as CASRDLDFYNSPLHF.

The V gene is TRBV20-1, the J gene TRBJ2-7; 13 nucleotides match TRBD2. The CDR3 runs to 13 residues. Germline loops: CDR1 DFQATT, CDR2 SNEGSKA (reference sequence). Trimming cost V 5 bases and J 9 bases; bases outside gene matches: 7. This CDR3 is CSAPGLAGSGQYF. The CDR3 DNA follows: TGCAGTGCTCCGGGACTAGCGGGATCCGGGCAGTACTTC.

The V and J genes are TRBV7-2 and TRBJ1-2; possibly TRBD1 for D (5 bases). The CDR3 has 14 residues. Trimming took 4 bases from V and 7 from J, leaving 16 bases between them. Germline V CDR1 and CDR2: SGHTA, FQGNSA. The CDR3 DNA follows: TGTGCCAGCAGCTCCCGAGTGGGGGTCGCTGGCTACACCTTC. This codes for CASSSRVGVAGYTF.

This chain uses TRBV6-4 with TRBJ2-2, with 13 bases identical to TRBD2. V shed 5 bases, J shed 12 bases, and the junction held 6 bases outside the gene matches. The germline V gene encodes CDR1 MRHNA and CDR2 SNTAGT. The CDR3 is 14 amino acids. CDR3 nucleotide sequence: TGTGCCAGCAGTCGGACTAGCGGGGGCCGGAAGCTGTTTTTT. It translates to CASSRTSGGRKLFF.

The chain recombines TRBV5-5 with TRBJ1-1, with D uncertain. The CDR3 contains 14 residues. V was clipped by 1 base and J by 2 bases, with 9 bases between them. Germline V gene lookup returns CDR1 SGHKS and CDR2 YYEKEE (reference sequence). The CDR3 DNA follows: TGTGCCAGCAGCTTGTTCAGTACAAACACTGAAGCTTTCTTT. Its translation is CASSLFSTNTEAFF.

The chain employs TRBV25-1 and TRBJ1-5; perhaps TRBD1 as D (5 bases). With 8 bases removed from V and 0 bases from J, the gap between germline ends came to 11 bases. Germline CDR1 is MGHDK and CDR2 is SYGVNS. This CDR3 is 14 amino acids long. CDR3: CASGPTGSNQPQHF. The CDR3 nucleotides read TGTGCCAGCGGGCCCACAGGTAGCAATCAGCCCCAGCATTTT.

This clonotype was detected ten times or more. The CDR3 coding sequence is TGTGCCAGCAGCCCTCATACGGGGATTGAGCAGTTCTTC. Translating it yields CASSPHTGIEQFF. The chain links TRBV7-9 to TRBJ2-1, with D perhaps matching TRBD2 (5 bases). CDR1 and CDR2 from the germline V gene are SEHNR and FQNEAQ (reference sequence). V lost 5 bases to trimming and J lost 9 bases, with 14 bases between them. The CDR3 is made up of 13 amino acids.

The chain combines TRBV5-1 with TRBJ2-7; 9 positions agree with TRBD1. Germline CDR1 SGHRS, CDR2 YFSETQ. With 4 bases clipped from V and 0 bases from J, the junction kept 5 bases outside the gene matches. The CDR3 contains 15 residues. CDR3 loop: CASSRGTGNSYEQYF. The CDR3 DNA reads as TGCGCCAGCAGCAGGGGGACAGGGAACTCCTACGAGCAGTACTTC.

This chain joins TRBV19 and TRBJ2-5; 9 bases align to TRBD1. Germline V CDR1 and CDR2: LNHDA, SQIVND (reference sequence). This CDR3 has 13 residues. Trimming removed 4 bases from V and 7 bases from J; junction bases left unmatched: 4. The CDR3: CASSSGTGRTQYF. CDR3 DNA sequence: TGTGCCAGTAGTAGCGGGACAGGGAGGACCCAGTACTTC.

This CDR3 reads CSALAPDRENVLTF. For the CDR3, the DNA is TGCAGTGCTTTGGCCCCGGACAGGGAGAACGTCCTGACTTTC. This chain connects TRBV20-1 to TRBJ2-6; 8 bases fit TRBD1. The CDR3 contains 14 residues. Germline CDR1 and CDR2: DFQATT and SNEGSKA (reference sequence). Trimming took 5 bases from V and 10 from J; bases not matched to a gene: 10.

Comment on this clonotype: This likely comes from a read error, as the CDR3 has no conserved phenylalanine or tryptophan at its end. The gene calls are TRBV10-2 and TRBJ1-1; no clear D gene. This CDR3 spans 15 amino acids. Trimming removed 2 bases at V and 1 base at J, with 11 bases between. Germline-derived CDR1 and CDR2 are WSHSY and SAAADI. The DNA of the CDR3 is TGCGCCAGCAGTGAGCGGGGTTCGGCGAACACTGAAGCTTTCATT. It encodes CASSERGSANTEAFI.

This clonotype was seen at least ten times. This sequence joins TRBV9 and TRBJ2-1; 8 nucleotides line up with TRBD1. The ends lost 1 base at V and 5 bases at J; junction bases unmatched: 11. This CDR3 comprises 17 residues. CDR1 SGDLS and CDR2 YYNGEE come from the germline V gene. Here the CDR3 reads CASSVSGGQGNHNEQFF. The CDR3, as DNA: TGTGCCAGCAGCGTATCAGGTGGACAGGGCAACCACAATGAGCAGTTCTTC.

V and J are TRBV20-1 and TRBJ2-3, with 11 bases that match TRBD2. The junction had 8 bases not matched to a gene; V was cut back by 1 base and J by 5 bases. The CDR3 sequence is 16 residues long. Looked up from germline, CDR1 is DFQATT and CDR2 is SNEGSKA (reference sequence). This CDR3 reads CSARALAGGVLDTQYF. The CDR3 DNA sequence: TGCAGTGCTAGAGCGCTAGCGGGGGGAGTATTAGATACGCAGTATTTT.

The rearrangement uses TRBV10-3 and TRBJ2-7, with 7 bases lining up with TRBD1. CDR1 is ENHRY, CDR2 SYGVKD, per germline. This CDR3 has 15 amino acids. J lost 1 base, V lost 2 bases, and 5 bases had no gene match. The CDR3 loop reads CAISEKGTESYEQYF. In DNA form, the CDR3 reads TGTGCCATCAGTGAGAAAGGGACAGAGTCCTACGAGCAGTACTTC.

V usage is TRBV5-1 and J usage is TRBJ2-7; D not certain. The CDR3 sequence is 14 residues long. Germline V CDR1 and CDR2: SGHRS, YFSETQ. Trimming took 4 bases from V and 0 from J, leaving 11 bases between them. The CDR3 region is CASSVQSDSYEQYF. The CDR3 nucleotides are TGCGCCAGCAGCGTCCAAAGCGACTCCTACGAGCAGTACTTC.

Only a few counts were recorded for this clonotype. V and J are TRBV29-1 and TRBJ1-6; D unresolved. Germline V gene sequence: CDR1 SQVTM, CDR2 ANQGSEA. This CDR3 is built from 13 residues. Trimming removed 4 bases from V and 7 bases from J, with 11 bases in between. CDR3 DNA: TGCAGCGTTGCTCCAGGCGCGAATTCACCCCTCCACTTT. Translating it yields CSVAPGANSPLHF.

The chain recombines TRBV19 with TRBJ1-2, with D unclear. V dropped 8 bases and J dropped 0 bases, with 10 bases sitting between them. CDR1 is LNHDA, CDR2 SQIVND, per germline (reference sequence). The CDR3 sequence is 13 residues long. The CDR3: CASRSGANYGYTF. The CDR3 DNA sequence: TGTGCCAGTCGGAGTGGAGCTAACTATGGCTACACCTTC.

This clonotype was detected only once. The CDR3 sequence: CAISGLGAYEQYF. CDR3 DNA sequence: TGTGCCATCAGTGGTTTGGGGGCGTACGAGCAGTACTTC. The chain couples TRBV10-3 to TRBJ2-7; D is perhaps TRBD1 (6 bases). Germline V lookup: CDR1 ENHRY, CDR2 SYGVKD. The CDR3 sequence is 13 residues long. V shed 4 bases and J shed 4 bases, with 11 bases lying between them.